Below, one T cell receptor (beta chain) is given with its context. This receptor's antigen is unknown. Per-base qualities were not stored, and no clone one base away is much larger. TCRbeta CDR3 regions were amplified from genomic DNA using the immunoSEQ Assay, a bias-controlled multiplex PCR. Per the authors' processing: Within the assay, amplification of reference gene primers was used to estimate how many nucleated cells each sample contained. Sequence reads were collapsed and filtered to measure the absolute abundance of every unique TCRbeta CDR3 rearrangement. Productive Simpson clonality was computed per sample as the square root of Simpson's diversity index over productive rearrangements. TCRdb carries this immuneACCESS record with in-frame sequences only. Its versions omit some clonotypes, under half of them owing to an unresolved V gene in the studies checked, with the rest unexplained. Clone size and the V and J calls come from that table; the DNA yielded D and trimming. The sample includes approximately 400,000 clones, with more than 70% observed a single time. The biggest ten clones account for approximately 1.3% of the sample.

The sample belongs to a study of blood T cell repertoires in COVID-19 (dated by TCRdb to 2018 to 2021). In the study overall: Collaborator samples came from the United States, Italy and Spain and covered acute and convalescent phases of COVID-19. The material from the prospective study consisted of cDNA or gDNA derived from T cells, B-cell-depleted T cells, or PBMCs. Subjects who had been exposed to COVID-19, were actively infected with it, or had recovered from it provided the deeply sampled blood TCRbeta repertoires that made up the dataset. The repertoires were made available in a free public database intended to serve as a resource for research on the immune response to SARS-CoV-2. The samples were drawn from the first 160 participants of the ongoing ImmuneRACE study and from more than 1,000 subjects provided by 6 global collaborators. The sample metadata nearly always contained a de-identified subject ID, COVID-19 status, age in years and sex. HLA class I and class II types, where available, came from metadata supplied by the sample provider rather than from assay-based typing.

Broad study findings and their caveats: The quantity of clinical and demographic metadata differed by source and by participant and was supplied without curation.

Per the germline V gene, KGHSH is the CDR1 and LQKENI is the CDR2. The CDR3 measures 15 amino acids from cysteine to phenylalanine. The kept DNA is CDR3 alone, 45 bases in frame from the first base. The germline ends are 13 bases apart after V is trimmed by 5 bases and J by 2 bases. Enrolling through a virtual design, the prospective study's participants ranged in age from roughly 18 to 90 years and lived across roughly 24 United States geographic areas. In the prospective study, participants were assigned to cohorts based on the clinical history participants reported in a screening survey and a study questionnaire. ImmuneRACE Cohort 3 recovered participants were defined by two consecutive negative NP/OP PCR tests, healthcare professional clearance, or symptom resolution. Each participant in the prospective study had whole blood, serum and a nasopharyngeal or oropharyngeal swab collected by mobile phlebotomists. Additional blood draws and questionnaires over an approximately 2-month period could optionally be provided by prospective study participants. Before DNA extraction, blood samples from the prospective study were shipped at room temperature or frozen.

The specimen sequenced was PBMCs or T cells enriched from blood (not recorded which). This sequence uses TRBV18 and TRBJ1-3; TRBD1 is a weak D gene call, 5 bases matching. The TCR originated in a man aged 30 to 45 who had recovered from COVID-19. Here is the DNA: TGTGCCAGCTCAGGCGGGACCGTTCCTGGAAACACCATATATTTT. Its amino acids are CASSGGTVPGNTIYF.